The clone carrying this T cell receptor beta chain was picked up a small number of times. This entry comes from a study of regulatory T cells in long-lasting Graves disease. Time point meaning: persistent/refractory GD, antithyroid drugs over 5 years with positive TRAb. Generation of the TCR library employed RNA extracted from PBMCs. From germline, CDR1 is MNHNS and CDR2 SASEGT. V lost 7 bases and J 4 bases, leaving 13 bases between the germline ends. The CDR3 extends over 13 amino acids. iRepertoire HTBI primers and Arm-PCR of CDR3 regions built TCR beta libraries. TCRdb re-derived calls from the multiplex PCR reads in MiXCR, one entry per CDR3 protein. The sample holds around 450,000 distinct CDR3 sequences, 20% to 25% seen once.

The material was peripheral blood mononuclear cells (PBMCs), obtained when the disease was refractory, from a patient treated with antithyroid drugs. The source of this sequence is a female donor with Graves disease. The chain couples TRBV6-1 to TRBJ1-1, with D perhaps matching TRBD1 (5 bases). This chain's CDR3 is CASTAPGGTEAFF. As DNA, the CDR3 is TGTGCCAGCACCGCCCCTGGGGGCACTGAAGCTTTCTTT.